Shown below are 14 T cell receptor beta chains from a single sample sequenced in a study of blood T cell repertoires in COVID-19. Assay: immunoSEQ multiplex PCR; the TCRdb copy retains only in-frame clones and omits some. Of under 550,000 clones listed, around 90% were seen once; the top ten hold 0.8% to 0.9%. The sample comprised peripheral blood. The origin of the receptors is a young man with COVID-19, enrolled during active disease.

V and J are TRBV7-9 and TRBJ2-5; D may be TRBD1 (5 bases). This CDR3 region has 14 residues. CDR1 and CDR2 (germline): SEHNR, FQNEAQ (reference sequence). The germline V and J ends were trimmed by 2 bases and 5 bases, with 12 bases remaining between them. CDR3 sequence (DNA): TGTGCCAGCAGCTTATATCCAGGGAAGGAGACCCAGTACTTC. Encoded protein: CASSLYPGKETQYF.

In DNA form, the CDR3 reads TGTGCCAGCAGTCCAAGACTCCGGGAAACCCTGGATCAGCCCCAGCATTTT. Translating it yields CASSPRLRETLDQPQHF. The J gene is TRBJ1-5, the V gene TRBV6-6; D gene ambiguous. Germline V gives CDR1 MNHNY, CDR2 SVGAGI (reference sequence). The V end lost 5 bases, the J end lost 5 bases, and 22 bases lay between the germline ends. The CDR3 has 17 amino acids.

The chain recombines TRBV21-1 with TRBJ2-1; no check of the table's D call, TRBD1, against the DNA was made. TRBV21-1 corresponds to a pseudogene. The CDR3 contains 18 residues. DNA for the CDR3: TGTGCCAGCAGCAATCACTGTGGGACAGGGAAAGCCTACAATGAGCAGTTCTTC. Encoded protein: CASSNHCGTGKAYNEQFF.

This chain joins TRBV24-1 and TRBJ1-1; no clear D gene. Germline lookup yields CDR1 KGHDR and CDR2 SFDVKD. The CDR3 is 14 residues long. Trimming removed 7 bases at V and 1 base at J, with 12 bases between. The CDR3 DNA reads as TGTGCCACCAGAGAGGGCTCCGGGAACACTGAAGCTTTCTTT. Protein product: CATREGSGNTEAFF.

The rearrangement links TRBV6-1 to TRBJ1-1; D gene unclear. Looked up from germline, CDR1 is MNHNS and CDR2 is SASEGT. V lost 2 bases, J lost 1 base, and 20 bases lay in between. The CDR3 is 18 amino acids. CDR3 in amino acids: CASSELGGPTYGNTEAFF. Written as DNA, the CDR3 is TGTGCCAGCAGTGAACTTGGCGGGCCCACTTACGGGAACACTGAAGCTTTCTTT.

V usage is TRBV15 and J usage is TRBJ1-6; D perhaps matches TRBD1 (6 bases). The CDR3 is 15 amino acids. CDR1 is LNHNV, CDR2 YYDKDF, per germline (reference sequence). V lost 0 bases and J 9 bases, leaving 12 bases between the germline ends. CDR3 DNA: TGTGCCACCAGCAGAGATAAGGGGGTCGGTTCACCCCTCCACTTT. Translated, it gives CATSRDKGVGSPLHF.

The V call is TRBV3-1 (or the pseudogene TRBV3-2), the J call TRBJ2-3, with 7 bases fitting TRBD2. CDR3 length: 15 amino acids. Looked up from germline, CDR1 is LGHDT and CDR2 is YNNKEL (reference sequence). J lost 11 bases, V lost 5 bases, and 16 bases had no gene match. The chain's CDR3 is CASSLSGVESFGQYF. CDR3 nucleotides: TGTGCCAGCAGCTTAAGCGGGGTGGAGAGCTTCGGGCAGTATTTT.

The rearrangement joins TRBV29-1 to TRBJ2-1, with 7 bases lining up with TRBD2. The J segment lost 7 bases and the V segment lost 7 bases, leaving 16 bases of the junction unmatched. This CDR3 region has 15 residues. Germline CDR1 and CDR2: SQVTM and ANQGSEA. CDR3 protein: CSAGGFGIGANEQFF. The CDR3 region has the DNA TGCAGCGCGGGGGGTTTTGGTATTGGAGCGAATGAGCAGTTCTTC.

This CDR3 reads CASSQGLAGAGEQYF. The DNA of the CDR3 is TGTGCCAGCAGCCAAGGACTAGCGGGAGCGGGAGAGCAGTACTTC. The V gene is TRBV7-8, the J gene TRBJ2-7, with 13 bases fitting TRBD2. The CDR3 is made up of 15 amino acids. The V gene end was trimmed by 5 bases and the J gene end by 7 bases; junction bases not matched to a gene: 8. Germline loops: CDR1 SGHVS, CDR2 FQNEAQ. Filled out from reference TRBV7-8 and TRBJ2-7, the complete variable domain reads GAGVSQSPRYKVAKRGQDVALRCDPISGHVSLFWYQQALGQGPEFLTYFQNEAQLDKSGLPSDRFFAERPEGSVSTLKIQRTQQEDSAVYLCASSQGLAGAGEQYFGPGTRLTVT.

The chain carries TRBV13 and TRBJ2-7; TRBD1 matches at 7 bases. The CDR3 is made up of 12 amino acids. The ends lost 2 bases at V and 6 bases at J; junction bases unmatched: 1. Germline CDR1 is PRHDT and CDR2 is FYEKMQ (reference sequence). The CDR3 protein is CASSLRGLEQYF. DNA of the CDR3: TGTGCCAGCAGCTTAAGGGGGCTCGAGCAGTACTTC.

On this clone itself: Other DNA sequences in this sample translate to the same CDR3. The chain joins TRBV24-1 to TRBJ1-1, with 9 bases aligning to TRBD1. This CDR3 comprises 13 residues. Germline values: CDR1 KGHDR, CDR2 SFDVKD. Trimming at V came to 7 bases and at J to 3 bases, leaving 2 bases not matched to a gene. CDR3: CATRGQGDTEAFF. The CDR3 nucleotides read TGTGCCACCAGGGGACAGGGTGACACTGAAGCTTTCTTT.

V and J are TRBV30 and TRBJ1-4; D gene unclear. CDR3 size: 14 residues. V was pared by 0 bases and J by 10 bases, with 15 bases between. Germline CDR1 GTSNPN, CDR2 SVGIG (reference sequence). The CDR3 sequence: CAWSVDSGSGKLFF. The CDR3 nucleotides are TGTGCCTGGAGTGTAGACTCGGGATCGGGAAAACTGTTTTTT.

The rearrangement links TRBV18 to TRBJ1-2; the D gene is possibly TRBD1 (5 bases). Germline CDR1 and CDR2: KGHSH and LQKENI. The length of the CDR3 is 14 residues. V shed 3 bases and J shed 3 bases, with 11 bases lying between them. The CDR3 loop is CASSPGEGYYGYTF. The CDR3 coding sequence is TGTGCCAGCTCACCGGGGGAGGGATACTATGGCTACACCTTC.

The chain combines TRBV2 with TRBJ2-3; perhaps TRBD1 as D (6 bases). CDR1 is SNHLY, CDR2 FYNNEI, per germline. Trimming took 3 bases from V and 11 from J, leaving 24 bases between them. The CDR3 runs 16 residues. The DNA of the CDR3 is TGTGCCAGCAGTGACGATGTAGGGGTGGGACATATTTGGCAGTATTTT. The encoded protein is CASSDDVGVGHIWQYF.